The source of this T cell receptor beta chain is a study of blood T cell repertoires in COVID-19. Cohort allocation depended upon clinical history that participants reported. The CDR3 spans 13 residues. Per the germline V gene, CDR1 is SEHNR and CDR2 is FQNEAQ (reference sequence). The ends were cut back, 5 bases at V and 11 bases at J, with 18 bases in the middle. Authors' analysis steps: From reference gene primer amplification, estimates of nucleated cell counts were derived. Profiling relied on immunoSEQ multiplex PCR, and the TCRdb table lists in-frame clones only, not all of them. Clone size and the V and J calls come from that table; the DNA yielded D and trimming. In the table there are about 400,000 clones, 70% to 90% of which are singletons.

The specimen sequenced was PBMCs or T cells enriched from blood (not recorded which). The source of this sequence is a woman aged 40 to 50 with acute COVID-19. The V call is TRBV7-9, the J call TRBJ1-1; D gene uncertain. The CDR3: CASSPPERPWAFF. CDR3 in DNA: TGTGCCAGCAGCCCCCCCGAGAGGCCTTGGGCTTTCTTT.